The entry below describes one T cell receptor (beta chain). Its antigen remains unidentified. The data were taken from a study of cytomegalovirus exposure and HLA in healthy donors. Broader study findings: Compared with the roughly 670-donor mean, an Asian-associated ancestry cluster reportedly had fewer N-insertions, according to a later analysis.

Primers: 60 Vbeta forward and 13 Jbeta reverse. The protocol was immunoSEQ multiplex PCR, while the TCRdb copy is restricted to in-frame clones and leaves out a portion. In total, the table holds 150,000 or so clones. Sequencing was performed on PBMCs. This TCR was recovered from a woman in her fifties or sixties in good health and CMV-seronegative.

The CDR3 region has the DNA TGTGCCAGTAACCCGGGACTCCACACCGGGGAGCTGTTTTTT. The encoded protein is CASNPGLHTGELFF. This chain joins TRBV19 and TRBJ2-2; a weak D match, TRBD2 (6 bases). The germline gives CDR1 LNHDA, CDR2 SQIVND (reference sequence). Trimming took 7 bases from V and 3 from J, leaving 12 bases between them. The CDR3 runs to 14 residues. Full variable domain (remainder filled in from reference TRBV19 and TRBJ2-2): DGGITQSPKYLFRKEGQNVTLSCEQNLNHDAMYWYRQDPGQGLRLIYYSQIVNDFQKGDIAEGYSVSREKKESFPLTVTSAQKNPTAFYLCASNPGLHTGELFFGEGSRLTVL.